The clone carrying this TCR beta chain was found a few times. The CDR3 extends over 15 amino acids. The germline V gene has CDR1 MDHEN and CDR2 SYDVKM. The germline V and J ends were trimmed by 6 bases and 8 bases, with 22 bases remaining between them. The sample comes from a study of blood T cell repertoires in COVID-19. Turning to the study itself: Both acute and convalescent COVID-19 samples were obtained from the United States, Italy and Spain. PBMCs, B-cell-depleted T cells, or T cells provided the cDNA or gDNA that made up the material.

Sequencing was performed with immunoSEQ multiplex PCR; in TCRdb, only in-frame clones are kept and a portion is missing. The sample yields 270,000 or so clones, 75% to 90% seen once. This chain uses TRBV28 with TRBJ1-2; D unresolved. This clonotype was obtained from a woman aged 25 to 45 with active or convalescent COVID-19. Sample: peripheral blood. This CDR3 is CASRLGPELNRGYTF. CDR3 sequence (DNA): TGTGCCAGCAGGTTGGGCCCAGAATTAAATAGAGGCTACACCTTC.